The 25 T cell receptor beta chains below were found in one sample sequenced in a study of shared clonotypes between healthy human individuals. TCRdb's table, derived via immunoSEQ multiplex PCR, lists solely in-frame clones and lacks some. The sample contains about 1 million clones, under 80% of which appear only once. What was sequenced was memory CD4+ T cells sorted from blood. The subset: CD45RA-negative fraction. These receptors were collected from a man younger than 35 in good health.

V gene TRBV5-6 combines with J gene TRBJ2-3, with D perhaps matching TRBD1 (5 bases). This CDR3 spans 15 amino acids. Germline V gives CDR1 SGHDT, CDR2 YYEEEE. The germline V and J ends were trimmed by 2 bases and 3 bases, with 13 bases remaining between them. The CDR3 DNA reads TGTGCCAGCAGCTTTAAGGGTGGGGCAACAGATACGCAGTATTTT. Translation: CASSFKGGATDTQYF.

The chain carries TRBV30 and TRBJ2-5, with 8 nucleotides matching TRBD1. The CDR3 totals 14 residues. The V segment lost 5 bases and the J segment 5 bases; nucleotides outside the gene matches: 10. Per the germline V gene, CDR1 is GTSNPN and CDR2 is SVGIG (reference sequence). CDR3 residues: CAWARTGWTETQYF. The CDR3 coding sequence is TGTGCCTGGGCCCGGACAGGGTGGACGGAGACCCAGTACTTC.

The V gene is TRBV5-1, the J gene TRBJ2-7; TRBD2 matches 8 bases. Trimming removed 5 bases from V and 4 bases from J; junction bases left unmatched: 17. Germline-derived CDR1 and CDR2 are SGHRS and YFSETQ. The CDR3 is 17 amino acids. The CDR3 sequence is CASSWSGGPGGLYEQYF. CDR3 DNA sequence: TGCGCCAGCAGTTGGAGCGGGGGCCCCGGCGGTCTTTACGAGCAGTACTTC.

As DNA, the CDR3 is TGCGCCAGCAGCTTGGTCCAGCGAGACAATGAGCAGTTCTTC. Its protein product is CASSLVQRDNEQFF. The genes are TRBV5-1 and TRBJ2-1, with D uncertain. Trimming removed 0 bases from V and 5 bases from J, with 9 bases in between. This CDR3 contains 14 residues. Germline V CDR1 and CDR2: SGHRS, YFSETQ. Together with reference TRBV5-1 and TRBJ2-1, the CDR3 gives the full variable domain: KAGVTQTPRYLIKTRGQQVTLSCSPISGHRSVSWYQQTPGQGLQFLFEYFSETQRNKGNFPGRFSGRQFSNSRSEMNVSTLELGDSALYLCASSLVQRDNEQFFGPGTRLTVL.

The chain recombines TRBV25-1 with TRBJ2-3; 9 bases fit TRBD2. Germline V lookup: CDR1 MGHDK, CDR2 SYGVNS. After removal of 1 base from V and 2 bases from J, the junction contained 4 bases not matched to a gene. The CDR3 is made up of 16 amino acids. The CDR3 loop is CASSEWAGGPTDTQYF. DNA of the CDR3: TGTGCCAGCAGTGAATGGGCGGGGGGGCCCACAGATACGCAGTATTTT.

This clone turned up a few times. J is TRBJ2-2 and V is TRBV10-1, with D hard to call. Germline V CDR1 and CDR2: WNHNN, SYGVQD (reference sequence). CDR3 length equals 13 residues. The ends were cut back, 5 bases at V and 3 bases at J, with 7 bases in the middle. Written as DNA, the CDR3 is TGCGCCAGCAGTAGGGAATACACCGGGGAGCTGTTTTTT. Residues: CASSREYTGELFF.

V and J are TRBV5-6 and TRBJ1-2; a weak D match, TRBD1 (6 bases). The germline gives CDR1 SGHDT, CDR2 YYEEEE. V was shortened by 6 bases and J by 0 bases, with 15 bases between the two germline ends. The CDR3 is 15 amino acids. CDR3 DNA sequence: TGTGCCAGCAACACCCCGGACAGAGCTAACTATGGCTACACCTTC. Encoded protein: CASNTPDRANYGYTF.

The chain uses TRBV30 and TRBJ1-1, with 8 positions matching TRBD1. Germline CDR1 GTSNPN, CDR2 SVGIG (reference sequence). This CDR3 region has 11 residues. V trimming: 8 bases; J trimming: 9 bases; junction bases outside the gene matches: 8. CDR3: CARGQATKAFF. DNA of the CDR3: TGTGCCCGGGGACAGGCGACCAAAGCTTTCTTT.

V usage is TRBV5-4 and J usage is TRBJ2-3; 13 bases align to TRBD2. V gave up 4 bases and J gave up 2 bases; unmatched junction bases: 4. This CDR3 has 16 amino acids. Germline values: CDR1 SGHNT, CDR2 YYREEE (reference sequence). The CDR3 is CASSRGLAGNTDTQYF. Written as DNA, the CDR3 is TGTGCCAGCAGCCGGGGACTAGCGGGAAACACAGATACGCAGTATTTT. The full variable domain, in which reference TRBV5-4 and TRBJ2-3 provide the parts outside the CDR3, is ETGVTQSPTHLIKTRGQQVTLRCSSQSGHNTVSWYQQALGQGPQFIFQYYREEENGRGNFPPRFSGLQFPNYSSELNVNALELDDSALYLCASSRGLAGNTDTQYFGPGTRLTVL.

This clone was seen only a few times. The genes are TRBV4-1 and TRBJ1-4, with D possibly matching TRBD1 (5 bases). The germline V gene has CDR1 MGHRA and CDR2 YSYEKL. Trimming left V 1 base short and J 1 base short, with 13 bases between. The length of the CDR3 is 17 residues. CDR3 nucleotides: TGCGCCAGCAGCCAAGTCAAGCGGAGGGGAACTAATGAAAAACTGTTTTTT. Translating it yields CASSQVKRRGTNEKLFF.

This clone has more than one count but fewer than ten. The chain uses TRBV5-1 and TRBJ1-1; TRBD1 aligns across 9 bases. This CDR3 is 17 amino acids long. Germline V gene data show CDR1 as SGHRS and CDR2 as YFSETQ. After removal of 3 bases from V and 2 bases from J, the junction contained 11 bases not matched to a gene. DNA of the CDR3: TGCGCCAGCAGCTCCGGACGGACAGGGGCGATAAACACTGAAGCTTTCTTT. Translated, it gives CASSSGRTGAINTEAFF.

This clone was recorded a few times. V is TRBV14 and J is TRBJ2-4; no reliable D call. Germline V gene lookup returns CDR1 SGHDN and CDR2 FVKESK. Trimming shortened V by 0 bases and J by 5 bases, and 5 bases separated the two germline ends. There are 13 residues in the CDR3. Written as DNA, the CDR3 is TGTGCCAGCAGCCAAGAGAGACAAAACATTCAGTACTTC. Translation: CASSQERQNIQYF.

The rearrangement joins TRBV9 to TRBJ1-1; D may be TRBD1 (5 bases). Germline V CDR1 and CDR2: SGDLS, YYNGEE. The CDR3 length is 15 residues. V dropped 4 bases and J dropped 0 bases, with 13 bases sitting between them. The CDR3 sequence: CASSPIEGMNTEAFF. CDR3 in DNA: TGTGCCAGCAGCCCCATAGAGGGGATGAACACTGAAGCTTTCTTT.

V gene TRBV10-3 combines with J gene TRBJ2-5, with 8 nucleotides matching TRBD2. Germline V CDR1 and CDR2: ENHRY, SYGVKD. The CDR3 loop spans 14 amino acids. Germline trimming cut 6 bases from V and 0 bases from J; bases unmatched to any gene: 3. CDR3: CAISMGLDQETQYF. The CDR3, as DNA: TGTGCCATCAGCATGGGACTAGACCAAGAGACCCAGTACTTC.

This clone has a single count. V gene TRBV5-4 combines with J gene TRBJ1-2; TRBD1 aligns across 10 bases. This CDR3 has 16 residues. J gave up 8 bases and V 4 bases, and 14 bases lay outside the gene matches. Germline-derived CDR1 and CDR2 are SGHNT and YYREEE (reference sequence). CDR3 sequence reads: CASSLARDRGGGGYTF. CDR3 coding DNA: TGTGCCAGCAGCCTAGCGCGGGACAGGGGAGGAGGGGGCTACACCTTC. Complete variable domain (other parts from reference TRBV5-4 and TRBJ1-2): ETGVTQSPTHLIKTRGQQVTLRCSSQSGHNTVSWYQQALGQGPQFIFQYYREEENGRGNFPPRFSGLQFPNYSSELNVNALELDDSALYLCASSLARDRGGGGYTFGSGTRLTVV.

The sample holds a few counts of this clone. The sample carries other DNA sequences with the same CDR3. This chain links TRBV7-2 with TRBJ1-5; D remains ambiguous. The V and J ends lost 5 bases and 1 base respectively, with 6 bases between them. CDR3 size: 13 residues. CDR1 and CDR2 from the germline V gene are SGHTA and FQGNSA. The CDR3 DNA sequence: TGTGCCAGCAGCCCGGACAGCAATCAGCCCCAGCATTTT. Its translation: CASSPDSNQPQHF.

The CDR3 here is CAGNLGVNSNQPQHF. CDR3 sequence (DNA): TGTGCCGGTAATCTGGGAGTCAATAGCAATCAGCCCCAGCATTTT. The V call is TRBV6-1, the J call TRBJ1-5; D gene ambiguous. The CDR3 sequence is 15 residues long. V lost 11 bases, J lost 0 bases, and 17 bases lay in between. Germline V gives CDR1 MNHNS, CDR2 SASEGT.

A single count supports this clone. The gene calls are TRBV6-6 and TRBJ1-6; D gene ambiguous. The germline CDR1 and CDR2 sequences are MNHNY and SVGAGI (reference sequence). Trimming removed 5 bases at V and 4 bases at J, with 9 bases between. The CDR3 is 14 residues long. In DNA, the CDR3 is TGTGCCAGCAGTCGGGATCCGTATAATTCACCCCTCCACTTT. It translates to CASSRDPYNSPLHF.

The chain couples TRBV18 to TRBJ2-3; 7 bases are a match to TRBD1. The CDR3 is made up of 15 amino acids. CDR1 KGHSH and CDR2 LQKENI come from the germline V gene. V lost 3 bases, J lost 2 bases, and 5 bases stayed unmatched. The CDR3 loop is CASSPGTVFTDTQYF. CDR3 DNA sequence: TGTGCCAGCTCACCTGGGACAGTGTTCACAGATACGCAGTATTTT.

This rearrangement joins TRBV19 to TRBJ1-1; 7 nucleotides align to TRBD1. Germline V CDR1 and CDR2: LNHDA, SQIVND (reference sequence). Trimming cost V 7 bases and J 4 bases; bases outside gene matches: 6. This CDR3 is 13 amino acids long. CDR3 DNA sequence: TGTGCCAGTAACGACAGGGCGTCCACTGAAGCTTTCTTT. It translates to CASNDRASTEAFF.

The chain recombines TRBV27 with TRBJ2-5; 8 positions match TRBD2. V lost 5 bases and J lost 8; bases outside the gene matches: 7. Germline-derived CDR1 and CDR2 are MNHEY and SMNVEV (reference sequence). The CDR3 consists of 13 residues. CDR3 loop: CASSPGLGFTQYF. The CDR3 nucleotides are TGTGCCAGCAGTCCGGGACTAGGGTTTACCCAGTACTTC.

V usage is TRBV18 and J usage is TRBJ1-2, with TRBD1 as a possible D gene (6 bases). Trimming shortened V by 3 bases and J by 4 bases, and 15 bases separated the two germline ends. Germline V gene data show CDR1 as KGHSH and CDR2 as LQKENI. The CDR3 has 15 amino acids. The CDR3 region has the DNA TGTGCCAGCTCACCCAGTACAGGGCAAGGCTATGGCTACACCTTC. Protein sequence: CASSPSTGQGYGYTF.

The chain combines TRBV6-5 with TRBJ1-3; D gene ambiguous. The CDR3 is 14 amino acids. V shed 6 bases and J shed 0 bases, with 9 bases lying between them. Germline V CDR1 and CDR2: MNHEY, SVGAGI. In nucleotides, the CDR3 is TGTGCCAGCAGGCCCGGGGTCTCTGGAAACACCATATATTTT. Amino acid sequence: CASRPGVSGNTIYF.

The gene calls are TRBV11-3 and TRBJ2-1; D gene ambiguous. The germline V and J ends were trimmed by 5 bases and 5 bases, with 13 bases remaining between them. This CDR3 comprises 14 residues. The germline V gene has CDR1 SGHNT and CDR2 YENEEA. CDR3 DNA sequence: TGTGCCAGCAGCCCCTCCGATAAAAACAATGAGCAGTTCTTC. Translation: CASSPSDKNNEQFF.

This chain uses TRBV20-1 with TRBJ1-1; possible D gene TRBD1, 5 bases. The germline CDR1 and CDR2 sequences are DFQATT and SNEGSKA (reference sequence). The CDR3 contains 11 residues. The CDR3 is CSGGDSRVAFF. Written as DNA, the CDR3 is TGCAGCGGGGGAGACAGTCGTGTAGCTTTCTTT.